The clone carrying this T cell receptor (beta chain) was seen a handful of times. Trimming left V 4 bases short and J 6 bases short, with 6 bases between. Germline V gene lookup returns CDR1 SNHLY and CDR2 FYNNEI. The CDR3 sequence is 11 residues long. This entry is derived from a study of T-cell reconstitution after alpha-beta-depleted transplantation in children. Molecular barcoding with unique molecular identifiers was used for the TCRbeta library. TCRdb reprocessed the PCR reads via MiXCR and lists one record per CDR3 protein. Of some 280,000 distinct CDR3 sequences in the sample, 9.9% were seen once.

Here the sequenced sample was PBMCs from the stem cell graft donor, taken from the stem cell graft. The receptor was derived from a human donor who donated a stem cell graft to a child with SCID. The chain carries TRBV2 and TRBJ1-2; D gene ambiguous. CDR3 nucleotides: TGTGCCAGCAGTGGGACTGATGGCTACACCTTC. Translation gives CASSGTDGYTF.